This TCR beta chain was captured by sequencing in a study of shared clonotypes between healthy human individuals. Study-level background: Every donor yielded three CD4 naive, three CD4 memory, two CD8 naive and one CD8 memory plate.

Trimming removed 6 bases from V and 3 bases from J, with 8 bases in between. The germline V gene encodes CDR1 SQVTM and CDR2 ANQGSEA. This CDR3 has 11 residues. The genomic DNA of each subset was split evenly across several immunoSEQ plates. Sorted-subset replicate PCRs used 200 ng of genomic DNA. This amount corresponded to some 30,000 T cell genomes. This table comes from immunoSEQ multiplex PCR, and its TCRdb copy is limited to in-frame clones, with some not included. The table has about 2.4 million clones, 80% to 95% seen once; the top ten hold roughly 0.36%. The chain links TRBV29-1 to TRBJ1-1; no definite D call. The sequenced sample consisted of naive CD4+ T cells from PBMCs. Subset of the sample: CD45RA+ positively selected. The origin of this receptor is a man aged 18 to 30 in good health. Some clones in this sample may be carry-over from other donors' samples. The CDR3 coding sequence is TGCAGCGTGAGACGGGACACTGAAGCTTTCTTT. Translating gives CSVRRDTEAFF.